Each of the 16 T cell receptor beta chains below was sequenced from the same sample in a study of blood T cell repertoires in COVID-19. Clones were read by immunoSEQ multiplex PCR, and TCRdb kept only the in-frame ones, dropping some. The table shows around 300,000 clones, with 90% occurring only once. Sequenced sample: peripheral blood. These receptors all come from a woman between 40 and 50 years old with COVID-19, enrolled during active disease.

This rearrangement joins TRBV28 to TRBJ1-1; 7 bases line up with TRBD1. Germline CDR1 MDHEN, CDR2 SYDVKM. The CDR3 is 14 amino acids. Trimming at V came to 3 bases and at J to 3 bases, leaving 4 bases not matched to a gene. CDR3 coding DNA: TGTGCCAGCAGTTTTGACAGGGAGGACACTGAAGCTTTCTTT. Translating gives CASSFDREDTEAFF. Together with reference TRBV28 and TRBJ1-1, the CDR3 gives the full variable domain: DVKVTQSSRYLVKRTGEKVFLECVQDMDHENMFWYRQDPGLGLRLIYFSYDVKMKEKGDIPEGYSVSREKKERFSLILESASTNQTSMYLCASSFDREDTEAFFGQGTRLTVV.

The CDR3 DNA is TGTGCCACCAGCAGAGATCGATTCAGGGGCCGTCAGCCCCAGCATTTT. Translated: CATSRDRFRGRQPQHF. The chain uses TRBV15 and TRBJ1-5, with D maybe TRBD1 (6 bases). CDR3 length: 16 residues. In germline, CDR1 is LNHNV, CDR2 YYDKDF (reference sequence). V lost 0 bases to trimming and J lost 6 bases, with 15 bases between them.

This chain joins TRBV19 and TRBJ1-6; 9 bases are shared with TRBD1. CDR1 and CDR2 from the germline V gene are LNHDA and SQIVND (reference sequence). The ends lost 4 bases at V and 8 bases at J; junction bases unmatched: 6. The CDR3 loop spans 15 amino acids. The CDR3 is CASSNTGGTDSPLHF. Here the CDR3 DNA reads TGTGCCAGTAGTAACACAGGGGGCACGGATTCACCCCTCCACTTT.

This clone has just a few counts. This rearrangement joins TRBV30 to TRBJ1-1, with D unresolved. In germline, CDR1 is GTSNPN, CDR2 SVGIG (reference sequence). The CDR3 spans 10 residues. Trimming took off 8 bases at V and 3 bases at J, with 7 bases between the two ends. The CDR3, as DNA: TGTGCCCTGGCGGACACTGAAGCTTTCTTT. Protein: CALADTEAFF.

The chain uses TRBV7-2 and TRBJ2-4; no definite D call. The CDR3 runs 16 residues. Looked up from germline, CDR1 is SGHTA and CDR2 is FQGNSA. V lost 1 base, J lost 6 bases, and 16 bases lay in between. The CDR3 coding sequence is TGTGCCAGCAGCTTAGGGTCTGGCCGAGGTCGAAACATTCAGTACTTC. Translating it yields CASSLGSGRGRNIQYF.

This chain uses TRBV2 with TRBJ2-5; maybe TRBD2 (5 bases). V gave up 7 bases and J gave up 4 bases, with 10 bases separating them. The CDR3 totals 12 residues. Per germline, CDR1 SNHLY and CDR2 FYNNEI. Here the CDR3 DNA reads TGTGCCAGCACCGCACTAGGAGAGACCCAGTACTTC. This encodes CASTALGETQYF.

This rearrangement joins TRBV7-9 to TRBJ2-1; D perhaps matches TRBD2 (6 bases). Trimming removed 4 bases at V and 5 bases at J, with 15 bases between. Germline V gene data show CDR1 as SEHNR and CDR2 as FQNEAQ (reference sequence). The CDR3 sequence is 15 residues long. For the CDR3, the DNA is TGTGCCAGCAGCTCCCGGGGGAGTGTGAACAATGAGCAGTTCTTC. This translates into CASSSRGSVNNEQFF.

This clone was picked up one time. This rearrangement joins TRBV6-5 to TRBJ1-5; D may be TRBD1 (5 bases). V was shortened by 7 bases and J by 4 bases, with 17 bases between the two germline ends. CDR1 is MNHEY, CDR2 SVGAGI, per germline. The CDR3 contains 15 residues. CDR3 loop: CASTLHRGPNQPQHF. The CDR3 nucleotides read TGTGCCAGCACTCTTCATAGGGGCCCTAATCAGCCCCAGCATTTT.

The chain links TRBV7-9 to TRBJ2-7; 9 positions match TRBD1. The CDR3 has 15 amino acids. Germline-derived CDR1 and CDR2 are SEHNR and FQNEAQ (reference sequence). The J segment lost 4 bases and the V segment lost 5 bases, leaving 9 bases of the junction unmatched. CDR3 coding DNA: TGTGCCAGCAGCCCCCCCGGACAGGGGCTTTACGAGCAGTACTTC. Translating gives CASSPPGQGLYEQYF.

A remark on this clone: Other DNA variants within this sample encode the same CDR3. CDR3 DNA: TGTGCCAGCAGCCGGGACAGGGACAATTCACCCCTCCACTTT. It specifies CASSRDRDNSPLHF. This chain uses TRBV5-4 with TRBJ1-6, with TRBD1 matching 9 bases. V lost 4 bases, J lost 7 bases, and 3 bases stayed unmatched. Germline assignment: CDR1 SGHNT and CDR2 YYREEE (reference sequence). The CDR3 has 14 amino acids.

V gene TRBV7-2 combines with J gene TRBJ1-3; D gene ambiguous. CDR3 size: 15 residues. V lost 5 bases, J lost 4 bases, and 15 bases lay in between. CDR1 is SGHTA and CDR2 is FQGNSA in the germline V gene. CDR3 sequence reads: CASSPTPVLGNTIYF. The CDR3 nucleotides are TGTGCCAGCAGCCCAACGCCGGTCTTGGGAAACACCATATATTTT.

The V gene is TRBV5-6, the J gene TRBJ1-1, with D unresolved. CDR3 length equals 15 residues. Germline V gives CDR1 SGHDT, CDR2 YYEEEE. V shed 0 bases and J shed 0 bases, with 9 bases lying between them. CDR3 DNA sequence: TGTGCCAGCAGCTTGGGGCAGAGGATGAACACTGAAGCTTTCTTT. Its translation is CASSLGQRMNTEAFF.

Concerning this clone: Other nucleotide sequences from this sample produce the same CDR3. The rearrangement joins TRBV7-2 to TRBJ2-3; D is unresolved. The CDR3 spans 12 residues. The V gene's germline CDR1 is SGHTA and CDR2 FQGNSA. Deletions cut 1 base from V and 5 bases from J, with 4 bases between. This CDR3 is CASSLGRDTQYF. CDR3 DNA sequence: TGTGCCAGCAGCTTAGGGAGAGATACGCAGTATTTT.

CDR3 bases: TGTGCTAGTGGTTTGGGCCGTACAGGGGAACTAGCGGGGTCCCACAATGAGCAGTTCTTC. It codes for CASGLGRTGELAGSHNEQFF. The chain carries TRBV12-5 and TRBJ2-1; 10 bases map to TRBD2. V lost 1 base and J lost 5; bases outside the gene matches: 17. Germline V gene lookup returns CDR1 LGHNT and CDR2 FRNRAP. The CDR3 contains 20 residues.

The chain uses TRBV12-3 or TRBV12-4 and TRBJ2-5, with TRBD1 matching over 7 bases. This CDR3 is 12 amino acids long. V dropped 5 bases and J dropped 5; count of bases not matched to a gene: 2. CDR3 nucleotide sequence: TGTGCCAGCAGTGACAGGGTTGAGACCCAGTACTTC. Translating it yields CASSDRVETQYF.

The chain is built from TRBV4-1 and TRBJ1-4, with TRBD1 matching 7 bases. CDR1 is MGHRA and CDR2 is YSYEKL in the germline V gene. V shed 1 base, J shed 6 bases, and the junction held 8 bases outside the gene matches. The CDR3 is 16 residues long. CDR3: CASSQGEQGKYEKLFF. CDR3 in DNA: TGCGCCAGCAGCCAAGGGGAACAGGGGAAGTATGAAAAACTGTTTTTT.